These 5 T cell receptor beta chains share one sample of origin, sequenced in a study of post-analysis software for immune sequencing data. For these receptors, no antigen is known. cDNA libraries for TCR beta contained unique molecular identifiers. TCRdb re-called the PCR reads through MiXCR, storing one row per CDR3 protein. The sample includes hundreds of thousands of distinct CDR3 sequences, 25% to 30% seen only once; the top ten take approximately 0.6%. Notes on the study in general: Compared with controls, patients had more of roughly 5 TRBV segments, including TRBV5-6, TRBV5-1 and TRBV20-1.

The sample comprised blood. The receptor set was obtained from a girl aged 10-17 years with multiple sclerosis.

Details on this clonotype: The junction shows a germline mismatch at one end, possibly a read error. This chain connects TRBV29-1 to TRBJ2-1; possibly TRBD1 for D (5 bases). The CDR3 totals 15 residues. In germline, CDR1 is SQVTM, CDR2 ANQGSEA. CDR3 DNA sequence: TGCAGCGTTCAAGATCAGGGCGTGAGATTCAATGAGCAGTTCTTC. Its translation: CSVQDQGVRFNEQFF.

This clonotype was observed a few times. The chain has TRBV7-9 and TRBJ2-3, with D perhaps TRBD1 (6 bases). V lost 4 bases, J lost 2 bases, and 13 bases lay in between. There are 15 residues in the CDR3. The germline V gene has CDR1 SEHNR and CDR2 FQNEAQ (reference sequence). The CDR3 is CASSSTGFNTDTQYF. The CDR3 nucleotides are TGTGCCAGCAGCTCCACAGGGTTCAACACAGATACGCAGTATTTT.

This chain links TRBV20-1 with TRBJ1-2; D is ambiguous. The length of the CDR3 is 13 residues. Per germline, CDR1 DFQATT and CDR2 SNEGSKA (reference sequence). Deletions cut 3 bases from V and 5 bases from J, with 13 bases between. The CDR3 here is CSARVDKLYGYTF. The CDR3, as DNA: TGCAGTGCTAGGGTGGATAAACTATATGGCTACACCTTC.

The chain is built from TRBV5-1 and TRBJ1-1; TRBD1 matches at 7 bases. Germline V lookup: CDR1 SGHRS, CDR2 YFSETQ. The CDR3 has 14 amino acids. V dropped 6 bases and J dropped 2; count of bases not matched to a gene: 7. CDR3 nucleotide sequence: TGCGCCAGCACCCTGGGACAGCCAAACACTGAAGCTTTCTTT. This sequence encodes CASTLGQPNTEAFF.

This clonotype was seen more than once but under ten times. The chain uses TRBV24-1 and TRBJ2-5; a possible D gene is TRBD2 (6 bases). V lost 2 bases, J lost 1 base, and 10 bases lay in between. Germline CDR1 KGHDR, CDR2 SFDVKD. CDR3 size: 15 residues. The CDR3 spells CATSDSRDFQETQYF. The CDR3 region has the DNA TGTGCCACCAGTGATTCTAGGGACTTCCAAGAGACCCAGTACTTC.